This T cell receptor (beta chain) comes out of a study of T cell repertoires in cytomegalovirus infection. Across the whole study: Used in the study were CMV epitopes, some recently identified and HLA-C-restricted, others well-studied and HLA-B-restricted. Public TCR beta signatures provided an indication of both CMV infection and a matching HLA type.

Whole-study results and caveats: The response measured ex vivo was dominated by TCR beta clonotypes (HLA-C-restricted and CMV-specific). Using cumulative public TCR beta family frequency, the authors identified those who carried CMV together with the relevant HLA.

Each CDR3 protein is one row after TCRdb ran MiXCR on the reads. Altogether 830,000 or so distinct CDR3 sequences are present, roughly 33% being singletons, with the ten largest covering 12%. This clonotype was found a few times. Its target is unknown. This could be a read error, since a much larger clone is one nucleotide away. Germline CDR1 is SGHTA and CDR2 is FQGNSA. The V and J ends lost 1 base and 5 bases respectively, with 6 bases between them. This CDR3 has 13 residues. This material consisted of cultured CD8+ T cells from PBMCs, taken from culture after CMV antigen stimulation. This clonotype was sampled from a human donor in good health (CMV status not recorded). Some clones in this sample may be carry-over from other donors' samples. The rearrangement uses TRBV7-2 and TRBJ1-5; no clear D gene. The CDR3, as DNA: TGTGCCAGCAGCTTAGGATGGGATCAGCCCCAGCATTTT. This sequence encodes CASSLGWDQPQHF. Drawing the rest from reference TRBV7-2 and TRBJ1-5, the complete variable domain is GAGVSQSPSNKVTEKGKDVELRCDPISGHTALYWYRQSLGQGLEFLIYFQGNSAPDKSGLPSDRFSAERTGGSVSTLTIQRTQQEDSAVYLCASSLGWDQPQHFGDGTRLSIL.